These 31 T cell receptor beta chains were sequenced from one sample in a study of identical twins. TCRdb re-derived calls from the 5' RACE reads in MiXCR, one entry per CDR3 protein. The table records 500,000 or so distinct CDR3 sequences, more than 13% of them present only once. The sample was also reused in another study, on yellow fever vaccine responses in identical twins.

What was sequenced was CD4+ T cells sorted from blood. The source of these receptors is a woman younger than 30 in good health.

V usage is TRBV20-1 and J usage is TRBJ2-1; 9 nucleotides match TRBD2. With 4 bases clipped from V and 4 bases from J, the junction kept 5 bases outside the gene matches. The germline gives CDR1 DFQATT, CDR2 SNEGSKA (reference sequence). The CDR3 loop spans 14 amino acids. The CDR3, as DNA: TGCAGTGCTATGCGGGAGGGATGGTACAATGAGCAGTTCTTC. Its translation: CSAMREGWYNEQFF.

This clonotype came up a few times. The chain's CDR3 is CASSATGENIQYF. CDR3 DNA: TGTGCCAGCAGCGCGACAGGGGAAAACATTCAGTACTTC. The V and J genes are TRBV7-2 and TRBJ2-4; 8 bases agree with TRBD1. The CDR3 runs 13 residues. The V and J ends lost 5 bases and 5 bases, in that order; junction bases with no gene match: 2. Germline V gives CDR1 SGHTA, CDR2 FQGNSA.

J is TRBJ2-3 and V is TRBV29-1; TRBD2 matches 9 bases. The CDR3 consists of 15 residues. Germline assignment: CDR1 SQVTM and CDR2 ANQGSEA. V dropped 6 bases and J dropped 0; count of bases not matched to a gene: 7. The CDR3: CSVAGGPRSTDTQYF. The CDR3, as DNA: TGCAGCGTGGCGGGGGGGCCGCGGAGCACAGATACGCAGTATTTT.

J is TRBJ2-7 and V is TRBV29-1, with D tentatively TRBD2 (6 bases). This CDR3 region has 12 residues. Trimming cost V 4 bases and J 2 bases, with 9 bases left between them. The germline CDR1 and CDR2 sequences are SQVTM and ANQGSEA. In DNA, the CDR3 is TGCAGCGTTGGTGGGGAGGCCTACGAGCAGTACTTC. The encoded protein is CSVGGEAYEQYF.

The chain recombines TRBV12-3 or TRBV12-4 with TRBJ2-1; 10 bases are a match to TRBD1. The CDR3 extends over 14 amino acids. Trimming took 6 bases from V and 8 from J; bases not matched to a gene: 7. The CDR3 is CASSRDRGHHEQFF. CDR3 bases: TGTGCCAGCAGCCGGGACAGGGGCCACCATGAGCAGTTCTTC.

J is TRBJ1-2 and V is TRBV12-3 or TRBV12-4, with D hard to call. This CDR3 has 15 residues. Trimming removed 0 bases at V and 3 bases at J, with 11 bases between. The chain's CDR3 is CASSLAAGGYYGYTF. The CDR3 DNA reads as TGTGCCAGCAGTTTAGCGGCGGGAGGCTACTATGGCTACACCTTC.

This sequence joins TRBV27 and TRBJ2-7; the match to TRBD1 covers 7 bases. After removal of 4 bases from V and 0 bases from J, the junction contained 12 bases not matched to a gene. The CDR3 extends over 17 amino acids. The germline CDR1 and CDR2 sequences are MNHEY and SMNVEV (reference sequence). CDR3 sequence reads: CASSSGTALTYSYEQYF. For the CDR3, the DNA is TGTGCCAGCAGTTCTGGGACAGCACTTACCTACTCCTACGAGCAGTACTTC.

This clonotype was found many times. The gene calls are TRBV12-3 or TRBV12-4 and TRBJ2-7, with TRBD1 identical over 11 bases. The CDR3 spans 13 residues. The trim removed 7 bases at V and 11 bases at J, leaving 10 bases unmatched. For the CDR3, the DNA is TGTGCCAGCACGGACAGGGGGCTGAATATAAAGTACTTC. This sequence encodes CASTDRGLNIKYF.

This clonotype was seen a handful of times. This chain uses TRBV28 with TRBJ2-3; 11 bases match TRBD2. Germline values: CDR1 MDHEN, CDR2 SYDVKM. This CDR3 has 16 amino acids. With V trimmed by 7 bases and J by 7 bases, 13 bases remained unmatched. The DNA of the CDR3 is TGTGCCAGCACCCCCGGGATAGCGGGGGGGCAGTATACGCAGTATTTT. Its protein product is CASTPGIAGGQYTQYF.

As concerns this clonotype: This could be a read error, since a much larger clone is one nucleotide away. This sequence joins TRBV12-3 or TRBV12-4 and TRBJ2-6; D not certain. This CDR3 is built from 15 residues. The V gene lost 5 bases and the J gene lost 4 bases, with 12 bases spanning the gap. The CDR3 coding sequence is TGTGCCAGCAGTCTCCTCACCGGGGGGGCCAACGTCCTGACTTTC. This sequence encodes CASSLLTGGANVLTF.

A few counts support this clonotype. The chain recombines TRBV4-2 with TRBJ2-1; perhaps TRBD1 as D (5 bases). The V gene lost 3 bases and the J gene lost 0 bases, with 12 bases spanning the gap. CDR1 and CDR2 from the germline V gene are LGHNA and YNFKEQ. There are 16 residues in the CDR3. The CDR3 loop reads CASSQWGPGSYNEQFF. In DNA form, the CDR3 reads TGTGCCAGCAGCCAGTGGGGCCCGGGCTCCTACAATGAGCAGTTCTTC.

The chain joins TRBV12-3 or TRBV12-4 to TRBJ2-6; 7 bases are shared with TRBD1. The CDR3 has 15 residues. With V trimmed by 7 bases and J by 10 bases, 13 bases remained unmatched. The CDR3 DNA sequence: TGTGCCAGCAACCGTCTCCGGGACAGCCGGAACGTCCTGACTTTC. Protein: CASNRLRDSRNVLTF.

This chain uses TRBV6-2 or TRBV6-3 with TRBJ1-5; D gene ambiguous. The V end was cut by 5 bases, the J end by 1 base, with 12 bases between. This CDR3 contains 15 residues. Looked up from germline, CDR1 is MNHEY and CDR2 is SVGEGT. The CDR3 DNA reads TGTGCCAGCAGTCGCGTCAGTTGGAGCAATCAGCCCCAGCATTTT. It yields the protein CASSRVSWSNQPQHF.

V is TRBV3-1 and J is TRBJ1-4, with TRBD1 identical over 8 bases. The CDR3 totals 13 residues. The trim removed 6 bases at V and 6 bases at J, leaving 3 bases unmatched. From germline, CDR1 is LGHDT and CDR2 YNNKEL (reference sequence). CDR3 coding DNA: TGTGCCAGCAGGCCGACAGGGGATGAAAAACTGTTTTTT. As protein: CASRPTGDEKLFF.

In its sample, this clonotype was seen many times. The CDR3 sequence is CASSLGQPNYYYYNEQFF. CDR3 nucleotide sequence: TGCGCCAGCAGCTTGGGACAGCCTAACTACTACTACTACAATGAGCAGTTCTTC. The chain is built from TRBV5-1 and TRBJ2-1; tentative D call: TRBD1 (5 bases). Trimming pared 0 bases from V and 3 bases from J, leaving 19 bases between. The CDR3 contains 18 residues. Germline V gene data show CDR1 as SGHRS and CDR2 as YFSETQ.

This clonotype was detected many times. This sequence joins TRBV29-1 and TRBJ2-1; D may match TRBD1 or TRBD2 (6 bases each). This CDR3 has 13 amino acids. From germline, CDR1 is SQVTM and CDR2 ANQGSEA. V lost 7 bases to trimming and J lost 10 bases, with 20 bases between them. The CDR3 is CSAGGGTNGEQFF. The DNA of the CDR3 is TGCAGCGCCGGTGGGGGGACAAACGGGGAGCAGTTCTTC.

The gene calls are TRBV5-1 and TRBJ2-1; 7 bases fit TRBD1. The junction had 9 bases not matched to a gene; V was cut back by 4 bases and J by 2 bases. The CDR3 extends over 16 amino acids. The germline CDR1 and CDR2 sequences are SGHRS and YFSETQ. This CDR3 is CASSSTGTVPYNEQFF. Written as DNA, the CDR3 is TGCGCCAGCAGCAGTACCGGGACAGTTCCCTACAATGAGCAGTTCTTC.

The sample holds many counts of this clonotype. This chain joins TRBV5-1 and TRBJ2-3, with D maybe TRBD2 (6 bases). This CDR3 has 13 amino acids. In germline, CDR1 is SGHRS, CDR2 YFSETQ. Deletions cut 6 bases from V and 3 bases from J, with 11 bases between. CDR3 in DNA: TGCGCCAGCATGGACGGGGGAACAGATACGCAGTATTTT. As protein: CASMDGGTDTQYF.

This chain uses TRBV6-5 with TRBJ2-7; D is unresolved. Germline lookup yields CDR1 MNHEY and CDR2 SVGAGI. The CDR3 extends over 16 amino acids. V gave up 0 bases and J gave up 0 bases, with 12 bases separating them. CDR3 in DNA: TGTGCCAGCAGTTACTCTGGGGTCCTAAGCTCCTACGAGCAGTACTTC. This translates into CASSYSGVLSSYEQYF.

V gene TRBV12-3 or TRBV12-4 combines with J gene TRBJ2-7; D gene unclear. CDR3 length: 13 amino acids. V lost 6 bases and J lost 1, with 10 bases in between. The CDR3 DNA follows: TGTGCCAGCAGGGCTGACAAGTCCTACGAGCAGTACTTC. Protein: CASRADKSYEQYF.

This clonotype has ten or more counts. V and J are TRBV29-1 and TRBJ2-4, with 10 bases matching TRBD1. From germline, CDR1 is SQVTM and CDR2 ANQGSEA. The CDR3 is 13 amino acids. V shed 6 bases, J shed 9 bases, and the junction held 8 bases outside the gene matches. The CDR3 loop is CSVAPGQGSIQYF. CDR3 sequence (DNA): TGCAGCGTCGCCCCGGGACAGGGGAGCATTCAGTACTTC.

The CDR3 region is CASSQETQFDSPKDGPPYEQYF. CDR3 DNA sequence: TGTGCCAGCAGCCAAGAGACCCAATTCGACAGCCCCAAGGATGGCCCCCCCTACGAGCAGTACTTC. The chain recombines TRBV3-1 with TRBJ2-7; TRBD1 might be the D (5 bases). The length of the CDR3 is 22 residues. The V and J ends lost 0 bases and 2 bases respectively, with 32 bases between them. Germline CDR1 LGHDT, CDR2 YNNKEL (reference sequence).

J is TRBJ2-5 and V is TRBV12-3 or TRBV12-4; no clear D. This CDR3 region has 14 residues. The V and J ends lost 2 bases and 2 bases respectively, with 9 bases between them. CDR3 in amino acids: CASSLRARQETQYF. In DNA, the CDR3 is TGTGCCAGCAGTTTACGCGCTAGACAAGAGACCCAGTACTTC.

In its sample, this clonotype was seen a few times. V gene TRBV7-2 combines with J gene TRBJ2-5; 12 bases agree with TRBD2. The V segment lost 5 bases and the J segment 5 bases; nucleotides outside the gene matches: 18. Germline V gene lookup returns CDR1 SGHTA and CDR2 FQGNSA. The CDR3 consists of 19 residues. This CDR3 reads CASSQALPRLAGARETQYF. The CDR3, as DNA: TGTGCCAGCAGCCAAGCGCTACCAAGACTAGCGGGAGCTAGGGAGACCCAGTACTTC.

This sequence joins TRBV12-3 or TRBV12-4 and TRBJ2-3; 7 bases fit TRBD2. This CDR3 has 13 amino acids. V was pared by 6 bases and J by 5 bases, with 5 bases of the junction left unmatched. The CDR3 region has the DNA TGTGCCAGCAGACCCAGCGGGGTAGATACGCAGTATTTT. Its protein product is CASRPSGVDTQYF.

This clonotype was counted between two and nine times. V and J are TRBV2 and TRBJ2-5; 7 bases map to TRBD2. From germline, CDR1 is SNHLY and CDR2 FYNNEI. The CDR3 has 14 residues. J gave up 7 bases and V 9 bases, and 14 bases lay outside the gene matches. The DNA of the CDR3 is TGTGCCAGTAACCCCAGCGGGGCGTCGGGGACCCAGTACTTC. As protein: CASNPSGASGTQYF. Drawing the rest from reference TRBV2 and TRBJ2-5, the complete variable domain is EPEVTQTPSHQVTQMGQEVILRCVPISNHLYFYWYRQILGQKVEFLVSFYNNEISEKSEIFDDQFSVERPDGSNFTLKIRSTKLEDSAMYFCASNPSGASGTQYFGPGTRLLVL.

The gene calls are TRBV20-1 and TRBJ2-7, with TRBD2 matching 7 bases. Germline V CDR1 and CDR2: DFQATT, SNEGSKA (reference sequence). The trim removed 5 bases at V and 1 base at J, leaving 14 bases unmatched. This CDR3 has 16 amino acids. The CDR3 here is CSAGLGGGVASYEQYF. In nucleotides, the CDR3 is TGCAGTGCTGGCCTTGGGGGGGGTGTGGCATCCTACGAGCAGTACTTC.

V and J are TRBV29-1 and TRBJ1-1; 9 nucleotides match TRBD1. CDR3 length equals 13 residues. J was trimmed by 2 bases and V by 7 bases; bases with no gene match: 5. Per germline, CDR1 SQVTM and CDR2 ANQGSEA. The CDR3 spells CSGTGQGNTEAFF. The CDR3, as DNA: TGCAGCGGGACGGGACAGGGCAACACTGAAGCTTTCTTT.

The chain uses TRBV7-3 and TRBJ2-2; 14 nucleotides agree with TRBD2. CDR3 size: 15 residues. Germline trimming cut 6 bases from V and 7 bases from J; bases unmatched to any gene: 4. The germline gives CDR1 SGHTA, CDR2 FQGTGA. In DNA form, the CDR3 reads TGTGCCAGCAGTGGACTAGCGGGGGGCCGCGGGGAGCTGTTTTTT. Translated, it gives CASSGLAGGRGELFF.

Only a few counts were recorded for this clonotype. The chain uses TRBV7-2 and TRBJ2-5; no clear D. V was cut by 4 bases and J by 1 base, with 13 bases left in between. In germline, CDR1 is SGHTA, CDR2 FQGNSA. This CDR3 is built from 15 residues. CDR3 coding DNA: TGTGCCAGCAGCTCCAACACAGCGATCCAAGAGACCCAGTACTTC. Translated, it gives CASSSNTAIQETQYF.

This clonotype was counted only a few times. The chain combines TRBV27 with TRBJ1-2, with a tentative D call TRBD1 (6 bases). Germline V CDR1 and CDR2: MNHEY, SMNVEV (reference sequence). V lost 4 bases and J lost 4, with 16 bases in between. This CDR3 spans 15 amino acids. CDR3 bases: TGTGCCAGCAGTTACCTGGGGGGACAAGGCTATGGCTACACCTTC. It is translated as CASSYLGGQGYGYTF.